This TCR beta chain was retrieved from a study of spatial heterogeneity in lung cancer (dated by TCRdb to about 2019). For the study in its entirety: More beta-chain than alpha-chain transcripts were consistently detected, likely reflecting higher beta-chain transcript abundance. In the raw uncorrected reads, each unique combination of TCR and UMI appeared more than ten times on average. Both alpha and beta chains were TCR-sequenced in samples taken at surgery, namely 220 tumor regions, fewer than 85 matched nontumor lung samples and 50 to 60 PBMC samples. TCR alpha and beta repertoires were quantitatively compared across multiple tumor regions, matched nontumor lung and blood in non-small cell lung cancer. TCR repertoire features were related to nonsynonymous mutation counts determined by whole-exome sequencing of tumor tissue.

This clonotype was observed at least ten times. Its antigen is currently not known. It has no much larger one-base neighbor in the sample; base qualities were not kept. The full study reports these points: Ubiquitous expanded tumor TCRs were found in blood more often at tumor resection than at routine follow-up. Additional single-cell paired TCR alpha and beta sequencing was considered necessary to confirm, at a functional level, the hypothesis that regional TCRs recognize regional mutations.

To prepare the library, 5' RACE was applied. Instrument used: NextSeq 500. To allow correction of PCR and sequencing errors, the TCR library protocol tagged every TCR cDNA molecule with a unique molecular identifier. The authors' analysis ran thus. TCR identification, UMI-based error correction and CDR3 extraction were all carried out with Decombinator tools. Expanded TCRs were defined as those above a frequency of 2 per 1,000, corresponding to the top 1% of the tumor frequency distribution. Renyi diversity was calculated using the R vegan package after each repertoire was subsampled 100 times to 5,000 TCRs. CDR3 similarity networks were constructed using string-kernel similarity of amino acid triplets, with links drawn between CDR3s whose pairwise similarity was above 0.82. TCRdb reprocessed the public reads (quality trimming at Q25 with fastp, clone calling with MiXCR) and kept in-frame beta chains. Each CDR3 protein gets just one entry, which takes the most common genes and DNA from the rows behind it. Here the V and J calls rest on TCRdb's processing, not on the authors' analysis. Present in this sample are about 22,000 distinct CDR3 sequences, about 5.8% of which were seen just once. Approximately 30% of the sample rests with the top ten.

CDR1 and CDR2 are drawn from the germline V gene (reference sequence): DFQATT, SNEGSKA. Counted from cysteine to phenylalanine, this CDR3 has 17 amino acids. Only CDR3 DNA is held: 51 bases, read in frame from base 1. Clipping removes 3 bases from V and 0 bases from J, with 8 as the unmatched junction base count. The sample's time point label is to be understood as: sample taken at primary tumor resection. Donors were about 70 patients with early-stage, untreated non-small cell lung cancer from the lung TRACERx cohort. For TCR sequencing, whole RNA was extracted from tumor and nontumor lung tissue, or from cryopreserved PBMC samples, and no cell sorting was done. Patients were selected for TCR sequencing only if sufficient RNA was available from at least two tumor regions.

The receptor's source is a male donor with early-stage non-small cell lung cancer. The starting material was PBMCs, obtained at surgery. The chain is made from TRBV20-1 and TRBJ2-1; 10 bases in the junction line up with TRBD2. The DNA is as follows: TGCAGTGCTAGGCCCCTAGCGGGAGTTTCCTCCTACAATGAGCAGTTCTTC. Protein translation: CSARPLAGVSSYNEQFF.